This T cell receptor (beta chain) was captured in a study of T cells in Graves' hyperthyroidism and ophthalmopathy. Amplification yielded TCR beta CDR3 regions, with RNA transcripts as the source. The TCR CDR3 first-round RT-PCR relied on the HTBI primer set. TCRdb reprocessed the multiplex PCR reads via MiXCR and lists one record per CDR3 protein. The data contain about 590,000 distinct CDR3 sequences, approximately 14% of them seen just once; the ten biggest clones take up around 6.6%. V lost 5 bases and J 4 bases, leaving 15 bases between the germline ends. This CDR3 has 14 amino acids. Researchers defined stable Graves' hyperthyroidism as no ophthalmopathy progression within 18 months. This clonotype came up a few times.

This sequence originates from a woman in her 30s with Graves' hyperthyroidism. The gene calls are TRBV6-7 and TRBJ2-7; D unclear. TRBV6-7 is an ORF; its function is uncertain. The material sequenced was blood. The CDR3: CASSHRSTFYEQYF. The DNA for the CDR3 is TGTGCCAGCAGTCACCGCTCGACTTTTTACGAGCAGTACTTC.